The 10 T cell receptor beta chains given below trace back to one sample, sequenced in a study of T cells in Graves' hyperthyroidism and ophthalmopathy. The source material, RNA transcripts, was used to amplify TCR beta CDR3 regions. In the first-round RT-PCR of the TCR CDR3, the HTBI primer set was used. MiXCR was run by TCRdb on the multiplex PCR reads, yielding one entry per CDR3 protein. Of approximately 740,000 distinct CDR3 sequences in the sample, roughly 15% were seen once. The sample consisted of blood. These receptors originate from a woman aged 18-29 years with Graves' hyperthyroidism.

This clonotype was counted at least ten times. The chain recombines TRBV11-2 with TRBJ2-7; D is ambiguous. The CDR3 has 15 amino acids. Trimming took off 5 bases at V and 2 bases at J, with 16 bases between the two ends. Per the germline V gene, CDR1 is SGHAT and CDR2 is FQNNGV. This CDR3 reads CASSHSSPGAYEQYF. CDR3 DNA sequence: TGTGCCAGCAGCCATTCGAGCCCCGGAGCCTACGAGCAGTACTTC.

This clonotype has a count of ten or more. The J gene is TRBJ2-1, the V gene TRBV4-1; 7 bases fit TRBD2. The CDR3 contains 15 residues. V was clipped by 4 bases and J by 2 bases; unmatched bases: 5. The V gene's germline CDR1 is MGHRA and CDR2 YSYEKL. As DNA, the CDR3 is TGCGCCAGCAGCCCCCCTAGCGGCACCTACAATGAGCAGTTCTTC. This translates into CASSPPSGTYNEQFF.

The CDR3 sequence is CASSLYGTGFPGELFF. The CDR3 DNA follows: TGTGCCAGCAGTTTATACGGGACAGGGTTCCCCGGGGAGCTGTTTTTT. V and J are TRBV27 and TRBJ2-2; 9 bases are a match to TRBD1. This CDR3 has 16 amino acids. J gave up 6 bases and V 1 base, and 6 bases lay outside the gene matches. Germline CDR1 and CDR2: MNHEY and SMNVEV (reference sequence).

A remark on this clonotype: This clone may be a read error of a much larger clone one base away. The chain has TRBV20-1 and TRBJ2-1; TRBD1 aligns across 8 bases. The CDR3 runs to 12 residues. J was trimmed by 12 bases and V by 6 bases; bases with no gene match: 10. Germline assignment: CDR1 DFQATT and CDR2 SNEGSKA (reference sequence). The DNA for the CDR3 is TGCAGTGCCCCGACAGGGGTTGGGGGGCAGTTCTTC. Translating gives CSAPTGVGGQFF.

This clonotype was observed at least ten times. The chain employs TRBV19 and TRBJ2-7; D is unclear. This CDR3 contains 16 residues. The V gene's germline CDR1 is LNHDA and CDR2 SQIVND (reference sequence). V gave up 4 bases and J gave up 3 bases, with 19 bases separating them. CDR3 sequence reads: CASSTEQPPGSYEQYF. CDR3 coding DNA: TGTGCCAGTAGTACCGAACAGCCTCCCGGTAGCTACGAGCAGTACTTC.

This clonotype was seen many times. The chain employs TRBV28 and TRBJ1-4, with D unclear. CDR1 MDHEN and CDR2 SYDVKM come from the germline V gene. Trimming stripped 4 bases from V and 13 bases from J, with 13 bases between. The CDR3 has 12 residues. The CDR3 DNA sequence: TGTGCCAGCAGTTCGGATCCCAGGAGACTGTTTTTT. This translates into CASSSDPRRLFF. The variable domain in full, with the rest retrieved from reference TRBV28 and TRBJ1-4, is DVKVTQSSRYLVKRTGEKVFLECVQDMDHENMFWYRQDPGLGLRLIYFSYDVKMKEKGDIPEGYSVSREKKERFSLILESASTNQTSMYLCASSSDPRRLFFGSGTQLSVL.

The gene calls are TRBV6-1 and TRBJ2-5; perhaps TRBD1 as D (6 bases). The CDR3 covers 15 residues. Germline values: CDR1 MNHNS, CDR2 SASEGT. The V and J ends lost 7 bases and 3 bases respectively, with 18 bases between them. The CDR3 is CASTRISGAEETQYF. CDR3 DNA sequence: TGTGCCAGCACAAGGATTTCAGGGGCCGAAGAGACCCAGTACTTC.

This clonotype has more than one count but fewer than ten. Compared with germline, one end of the junction differs, possibly owing to a read error. The chain is built from TRBV7-3 and TRBJ2-7, with 10 nucleotides matching TRBD2. Germline V CDR1 and CDR2: SGHTA, FQGTGA. The length of the CDR3 is 14 residues. The CDR3 DNA sequence: TGTGCCAACAGCTCTCAGCGGGAGGGCGACGAGCAGTACTTC. Translated: CANSSQREGDEQYF.

Only a few counts were recorded for this clonotype. The chain recombines TRBV5-4 with TRBJ2-7, with 8 positions matching TRBD1. V shed 3 bases, J shed 2 bases, and the junction held 7 bases outside the gene matches. Looked up from germline, CDR1 is SGHNT and CDR2 is YYREEE (reference sequence). This CDR3 spans 15 amino acids. The CDR3 region has the DNA TGTGCCAGCAGCTCCCGGACAGGGTTTGCCTACGAGCAGTACTTC. This codes for CASSSRTGFAYEQYF.

This clonotype was detected only a few times. This chain uses TRBV5-6 with TRBJ2-1; a possible D gene is TRBD1 (7 bases). The CDR3 has 16 residues. Germline V lookup: CDR1 SGHDT, CDR2 YYEEEE. V was trimmed by 4 bases and J by 6 bases, leaving 20 bases between them. This CDR3 reads CASSLPGGREANEQFF. The CDR3 DNA sequence: TGTGCCAGCAGCCTACCAGGGGGGAGAGAGGCCAATGAGCAGTTCTTC. Variable domain in full (rest from reference TRBV5-6 and TRBJ2-1): DAGVTQSPTHLIKTRGQQVTLRCSPKSGHDTVSWYQQALGQGPQFIFQYYEEEERQRGNFPDRFSGHQFPNYSSELNVNALLLGDSALYLCASSLPGGREANEQFFGPGTRLTVL.